These 3 T cell receptor beta chains share one sample of origin, sequenced in a study of early T cells in non-severe SARS-CoV-2 infection. TCRdb processed the 5' RACE reads anew with MiXCR; each CDR3 protein has one entry. The data hold fewer than 60,000 distinct CDR3 sequences, with around 10% observed a single time. The starting material was whole blood, obtained at baseline. These receptor sequences come from an adult who was a healthcare worker with PCR-confirmed SARS-CoV-2 infection or an uninfected control (not recorded which).

CDR3 in DNA: TGCAGCGTTGATAGGGGTCGCCGCACAGATACGCAGTATTTT. This gives the protein CSVDRGRRTDTQYF. The rearrangement joins TRBV29-1 to TRBJ2-3; TRBD1 is a possible D gene (5 bases). The CDR3 consists of 14 residues. Trimming stripped 3 bases from V and 1 base from J, with 11 bases between. Per germline, CDR1 SQVTM and CDR2 ANQGSEA.

The sample holds a few counts of this clonotype. One end of the junction varies from germline; a read error may be responsible. The rearrangement uses TRBV5-6 and TRBJ1-3; D gene unclear. CDR3 size: 15 residues. CDR1 and CDR2 (germline): SGHDT, YYEEEE. For the CDR3, the DNA is TGTGCCAGCAGCTCCCCCGGGAGCTCTGAAAACACCATATATTTT. It encodes CASSSPGSSENTIYF.

This clonotype was seen a few times. CDR3 nucleotides: TGCAGTGCTAGACGAAACCAGGGGGAGTATGGCTACACCTTC. Its protein is CSARRNQGEYGYTF. The chain recombines TRBV20-1 with TRBJ1-2, with 7 bases that match TRBD1. Trimming took 2 bases from V and 5 from J; bases not matched to a gene: 8. Germline assignment: CDR1 DFQATT and CDR2 SNEGSKA (reference sequence). The CDR3 has 14 residues.